The 19 T cell receptor beta chains below were found in one sample sequenced in a study of blood T cells in healthy people across ages. Alongside a J-beta primer mix, a sample-barcoded 5' primer served in a second PCR lasting roughly 7 to 11 cycles. MiXCR, run by TCRdb on the 5' RACE reads, gives a single entry per CDR3 protein. Counted here are 1.5 million to 2 million distinct CDR3 sequences, about 35% occurring once; the ten biggest clones make up 10% to 12%. The specimen sequenced was blood. These TCRs come from a woman in her 30s in good health.

This clonotype was seen repeatedly, ten times or more. This sequence joins TRBV20-1 and TRBJ2-4; 9 nucleotides line up with TRBD1. V lost 5 bases and J lost 0; bases outside the gene matches: 5. Germline V gene lookup returns CDR1 DFQATT and CDR2 SNEGSKA (reference sequence). There are 15 residues in the CDR3. The CDR3 bases are TGCAGTGCTCGACCGGGACAGGGAGCCAAAAACATTCAGTACTTC. This gives the protein CSARPGQGAKNIQYF.

This clonotype was recorded a few times. This chain uses TRBV12-3 or TRBV12-4 with TRBJ2-7, with TRBD2 matching 9 bases. The CDR3 is 15 residues long. With 3 bases clipped from V and 3 bases from J, the junction kept 6 bases outside the gene matches. The CDR3 DNA reads TGTGCCAGCAGTTTTTCGACTAGCGGTGTCTACGAGCAGTACTTC. It is translated as CASSFSTSGVYEQYF.

As regards this clonotype: Lacking the conserved final phenylalanine or tryptophan, this CDR3 likely reflects a read error. The chain employs TRBV20-1 and TRBJ2-7, with TRBD1 matching 10 bases. V shed 6 bases and J 0 bases; nucleotides not matched to a gene: 14. This CDR3 has 17 amino acids. Germline V gene lookup returns CDR1 DFQATT and CDR2 SNEGSKA (reference sequence). The CDR3 reads CSAETPGTGVPSYEQYS. Here the CDR3 DNA reads TGCAGTGCGGAGACGCCCGGGACAGGGGTTCCCTCCTACGAGCAGTACTCC.

This clonotype was found a few times. The gene calls are TRBV6-5 and TRBJ2-1; 9 positions match TRBD2. V dropped 6 bases and J dropped 9; count of bases not matched to a gene: 12. The CDR3 runs to 15 residues. CDR1 and CDR2 from the germline V gene are MNHEY and SVGAGI. Written as DNA, the CDR3 is TGTGCCAGCAGCCTCGGGATAGCGGGGGACAGTGAGCAGTTCTTC. This encodes CASSLGIAGDSEQFF.

V and J are TRBV7-8 and TRBJ2-5; 8 nucleotides match TRBD2. CDR3 size: 17 residues. Germline trimming cut 2 bases from V and 1 base from J; bases unmatched to any gene: 9. CDR1 is SGHVS and CDR2 is FQNEAQ in the germline V gene. The DNA for the CDR3 is TGTGCCAGCAGCTTATTTCCGCAACGGGGGGGCCAAGAGACCCAGTACTTC. Translation: CASSLFPQRGGQETQYF.

The CDR3 sequence is CATSSRRGNQPQHF. CDR3 nucleotide sequence: TGTGCCACCAGCAGTCGACGGGGCAATCAGCCCCAGCATTTT. The chain has TRBV15 and TRBJ1-5, with D unresolved. CDR3 length: 14 amino acids. Germline V gene data show CDR1 as LNHNV and CDR2 as YYDKDF (reference sequence). V was clipped by 3 bases and J by 2 bases, with 8 bases between them.

This chain joins TRBV7-9 and TRBJ2-5; D perhaps matches TRBD2 (5 bases). The ends were cut back, 5 bases at V and 11 bases at J, with 21 bases in the middle. Germline values: CDR1 SEHNR, CDR2 FQNEAQ (reference sequence). The CDR3 sequence is 14 residues long. The CDR3 spells CASSPGWGLEEQYF. The CDR3 nucleotides read TGTGCCAGCAGCCCCGGTTGGGGATTGGAGGAGCAGTACTTC.

This sequence joins TRBV20-1 and TRBJ1-5; 7 bases agree with TRBD1. The CDR3 covers 14 residues. V shed 5 bases, J shed 1 base, and the junction held 5 bases outside the gene matches. From germline, CDR1 is DFQATT and CDR2 SNEGSKA (reference sequence). The CDR3 coding sequence is TGCAGTGCTTGGGACAGAGACAGCAATCAGCCCCAGCATTTT. It encodes CSAWDRDSNQPQHF.

The chain recombines TRBV4-1 with TRBJ2-7; 7 nucleotides align to TRBD2. Germline V CDR1 and CDR2: MGHRA, YSYEKL. V was pared by 0 bases and J by 3 bases, with 8 bases of the junction left unmatched. CDR3 length: 16 residues. This chain's CDR3 is CASSQDMGLKNYEQYF. DNA for the CDR3: TGCGCCAGCAGCCAAGATATGGGACTAAAAAACTACGAGCAGTACTTC.

V and J are TRBV5-1 and TRBJ2-1, with D maybe TRBD2 (6 bases). The CDR3 length is 16 residues. Trimming cost V 2 bases and J 8 bases, with 20 bases left between them. Germline assignment: CDR1 SGHRS and CDR2 YFSETQ. The CDR3 spells CASSLGGQPGVDEQFF. The CDR3 nucleotides read TGCGCCAGCAGCTTAGGAGGGCAACCGGGGGTCGATGAGCAGTTCTTC.

This clonotype was observed once. The rearrangement uses TRBV7-2 and TRBJ1-1, with D tentatively TRBD1 (5 bases). The CDR3 contains 13 residues. The germline V gene encodes CDR1 SGHTA and CDR2 FQGNSA. Trimming stripped 6 bases from V and 7 bases from J, with 15 bases between. The CDR3 coding sequence is TGTGCCAGCAGACTCAGGGATTGGGGTGAAGCTTTCTTT. The encoded protein is CASRLRDWGEAFF.

This clonotype has a handful of counts. This chain joins TRBV10-2 and TRBJ2-2, with D unresolved. The CDR3 has 13 residues. Trimming stripped 0 bases from V and 5 bases from J, with 4 bases between. Germline assignment: CDR1 WSHSY and CDR2 SAAADI. The CDR3 here is CASSESGTGELFF. DNA for the CDR3: TGCGCCAGCAGTGAGTCAGGTACCGGGGAGCTGTTTTTT.

The table lists this clonotype with many counts. The chain combines TRBV29-1 with TRBJ2-5; D unclear. CDR1 is SQVTM, CDR2 ANQGSEA, per germline. The CDR3 has 12 amino acids. Trimming removed 4 bases at V and 3 bases at J, with 9 bases between. The CDR3 sequence is CSVASGKETQYF. In DNA, the CDR3 is TGCAGCGTTGCGTCTGGGAAAGAGACCCAGTACTTC.

The chain links TRBV3-1 to TRBJ2-1; D is unclear. Deletions cut 4 bases from V and 5 bases from J, with 18 bases between. Germline V CDR1 and CDR2: LGHDT, YNNKEL (reference sequence). The CDR3 runs 16 residues. The CDR3 is CASSRARWRGNNEQFF. The CDR3 nucleotides are TGTGCCAGCAGCCGGGCCCGTTGGCGCGGAAACAATGAGCAGTTCTTC.

In the case of this clonotype: One end of the junction fails to match germline, which may point to a read error. The J gene is TRBJ1-1, the V gene TRBV6-1; D unresolved. The germline V gene encodes CDR1 MNHNS and CDR2 SASEGT. The CDR3 spans 11 residues. The CDR3 is CTSSDNTEAFF. The CDR3 DNA follows: TGTACCAGCAGTGACAACACTGAAGCTTTCTTT.

This rearrangement joins TRBV5-6 to TRBJ2-7; D unclear. This CDR3 is built from 15 residues. Germline V gene data show CDR1 as SGHDT and CDR2 as YYEEEE. Deletions cut 4 bases from V and 6 bases from J, with 20 bases between. CDR3 residues: CASSNIDRVVGEQYF. Here the CDR3 DNA reads TGTGCCAGCAGCAATATTGACCGCGTGGTAGGCGAGCAGTACTTC.

The V gene is TRBV6-5, the J gene TRBJ1-5; D gene unclear. Trimming left V 5 bases short and J 3 bases short, with 11 bases between. Germline V CDR1 and CDR2: MNHEY, SVGAGI. The CDR3 has 14 residues. The CDR3 loop is CASSSTDHNQPQHF. CDR3 bases: TGTGCCAGCAGTAGTACAGATCACAATCAGCCCCAGCATTTT.

The V and J genes are TRBV3-1 and TRBJ2-5; 13 bases agree with TRBD2. The CDR3 has 16 residues. Germline CDR1 LGHDT, CDR2 YNNKEL (reference sequence). Trimming at V came to 0 bases and at J to 12 bases, leaving 10 bases not matched to a gene. CDR3 in amino acids: CASSQDLTSGRGEKYF. CDR3 bases: TGTGCCAGCAGCCAAGATTTAACTAGCGGGAGGGGCGAGAAGTACTTC.

The chain recombines TRBV4-1 with TRBJ2-2; D may be TRBD2 (5 bases). Germline CDR1 reads MGHRA; CDR2 reads YSYEKL. V was pared by 1 base and J by 0 bases, with 6 bases between. The CDR3 covers 15 residues. As DNA, the CDR3 is TGCGCCAGCAGCCAAGTCGGGACGAACACCGGGGAGCTGTTTTTT. Translated: CASSQVGTNTGELFF.